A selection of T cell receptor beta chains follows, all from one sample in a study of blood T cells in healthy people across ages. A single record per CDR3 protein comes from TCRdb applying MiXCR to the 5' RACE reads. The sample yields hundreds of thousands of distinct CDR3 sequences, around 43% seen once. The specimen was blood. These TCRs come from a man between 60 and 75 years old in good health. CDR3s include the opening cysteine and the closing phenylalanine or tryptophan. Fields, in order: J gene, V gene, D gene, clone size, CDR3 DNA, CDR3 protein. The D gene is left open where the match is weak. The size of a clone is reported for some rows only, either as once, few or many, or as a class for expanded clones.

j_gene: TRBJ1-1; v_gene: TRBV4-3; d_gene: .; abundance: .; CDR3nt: TGCGCCAGCAGCCAAGATCGGTACGGAAACACTAAAGCTTTCTTT; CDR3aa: CASSQDRYGNTKAFF
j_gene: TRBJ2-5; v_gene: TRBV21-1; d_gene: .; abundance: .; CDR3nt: TGTGCCAGCAGCAAAGCGTACCGGGGTTTGACAATCGGGGCCCAGTACTTC; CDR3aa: CASSKAYRGLTIGAQYF
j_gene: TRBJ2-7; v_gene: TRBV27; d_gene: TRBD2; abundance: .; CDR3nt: TGTGCCAGCAGCTTTAGCGGGGGGGCGAGAGAGCAGTACTTC; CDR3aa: CASSFSGGAREQYF
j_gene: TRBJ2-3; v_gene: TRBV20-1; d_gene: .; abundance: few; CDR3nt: TGCAGTGCTAGAGAAGGCACAGATACGCAGTATTTT; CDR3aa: CSAREGTDTQYF
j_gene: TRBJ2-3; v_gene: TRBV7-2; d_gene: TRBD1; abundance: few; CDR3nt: TGTGCCAGCAGCTTGGGACAGACAACCCTTCCAGATACGCAGTATTTT; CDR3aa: CASSLGQTTLPDTQYF
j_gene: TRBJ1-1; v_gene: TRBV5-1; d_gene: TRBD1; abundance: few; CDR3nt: TGCGCCAGCAGCTTGGCCGGGACAGGGCACACTGAAGCTTTCTTT; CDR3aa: CASSLAGTGHTEAFF
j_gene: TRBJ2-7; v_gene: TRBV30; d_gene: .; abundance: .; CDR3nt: TGTGCCTGGAGTCCGGGAAACACCTACGAGCAGTACTTC; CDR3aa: CAWSPGNTYEQYF
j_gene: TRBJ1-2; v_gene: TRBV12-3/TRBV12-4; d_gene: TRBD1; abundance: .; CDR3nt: TGTGCCAGCAGGCCGACAGGGGCGTTCATTAACTATGGCTACACCTTC; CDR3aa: CASRPTGAFINYGYTF
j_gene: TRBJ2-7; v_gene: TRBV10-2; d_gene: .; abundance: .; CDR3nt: TGCGCCAGCAGCAGACAGATAAACTACAATGAGCAGTACTTC; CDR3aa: CASSRQINYNEQYF
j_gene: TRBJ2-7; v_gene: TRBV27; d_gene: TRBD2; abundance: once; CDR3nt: TGTGCCAGCAGTTTATCCGCGGGGGAAACCTACAATGAGCAGTACTTC; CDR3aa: CASSLSAGETYNEQYF